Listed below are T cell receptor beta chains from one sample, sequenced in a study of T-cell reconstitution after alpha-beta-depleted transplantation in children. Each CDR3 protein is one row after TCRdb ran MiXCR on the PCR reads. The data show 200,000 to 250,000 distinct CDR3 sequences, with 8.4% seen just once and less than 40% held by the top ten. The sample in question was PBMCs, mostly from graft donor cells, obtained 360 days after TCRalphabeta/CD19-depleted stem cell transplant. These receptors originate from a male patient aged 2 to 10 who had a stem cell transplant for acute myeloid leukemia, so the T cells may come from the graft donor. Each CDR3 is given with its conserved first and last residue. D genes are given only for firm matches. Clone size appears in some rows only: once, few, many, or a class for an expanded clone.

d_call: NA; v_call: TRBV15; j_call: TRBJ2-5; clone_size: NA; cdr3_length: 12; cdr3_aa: CATSRDAQTQYF; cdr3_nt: TGTGCCACCAGCAGAGATGCACAGACCCAGTACTTC
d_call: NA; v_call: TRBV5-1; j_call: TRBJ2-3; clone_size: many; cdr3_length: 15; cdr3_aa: CASSLASGFVDTQYF; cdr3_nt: TGCGCCAGCAGCTTGGCCTCAGGATTCGTAGATACGCAGTATTTT
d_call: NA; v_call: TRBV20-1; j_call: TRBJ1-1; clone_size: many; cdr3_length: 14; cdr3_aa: CSAISSGAGTEAFF; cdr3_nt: TGCAGTGCTATATCCTCGGGGGCTGGGACTGAAGCTTTCTTT
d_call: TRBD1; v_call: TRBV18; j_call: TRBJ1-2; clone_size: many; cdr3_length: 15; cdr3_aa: CASSPDRGPVYGYTF; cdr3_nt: TGTGCCAGCTCACCCGACAGGGGGCCTGTCTATGGCTACACCTTC
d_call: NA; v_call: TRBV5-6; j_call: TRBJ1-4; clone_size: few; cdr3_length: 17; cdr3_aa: CASSLLRDTTTNEKLFF; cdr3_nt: TGTGCCAGCAGCTTGCTTCGCGACACTACAACTAATGAAAAACTGTTTTTT
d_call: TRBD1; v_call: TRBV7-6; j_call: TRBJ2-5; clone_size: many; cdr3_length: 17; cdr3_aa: CASSLTTGQGAGETQYF; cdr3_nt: TGTGCCAGCAGCTTAACTACTGGACAGGGGGCGGGAGAGACCCAGTACTTC
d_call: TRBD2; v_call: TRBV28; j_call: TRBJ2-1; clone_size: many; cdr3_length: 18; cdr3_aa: CASSGGSGSSMGYNEQFF; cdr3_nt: TGTGCCAGCAGTGGCGGTAGCGGGAGCAGTATGGGCTACAATGAGCAGTTCTTC
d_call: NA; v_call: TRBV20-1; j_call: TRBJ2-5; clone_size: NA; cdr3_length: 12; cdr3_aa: CSARVGKGTQYF; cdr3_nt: TGCAGTGCTAGAGTAGGCAAGGGGACCCAGTACTTC
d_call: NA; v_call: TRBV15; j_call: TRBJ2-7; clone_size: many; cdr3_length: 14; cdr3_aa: CATSPQTGSYEQYF; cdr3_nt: TGTGCCACCAGCCCCCAGACAGGCAGCTACGAGCAGTACTTC
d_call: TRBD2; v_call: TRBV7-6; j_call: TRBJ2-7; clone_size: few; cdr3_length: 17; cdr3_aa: CASSLTVAGHFAYEQYF; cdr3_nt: TGTGCCAGCAGCTTAACGGTAGCGGGACACTTTGCTTACGAGCAGTACTTC
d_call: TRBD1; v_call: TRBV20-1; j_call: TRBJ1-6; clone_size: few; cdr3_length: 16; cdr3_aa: CSAAGQERSYNSPLHF; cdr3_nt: TGCAGTGCTGCCGGACAGGAACGCTCCTATAATTCACCCCTCCACTTT
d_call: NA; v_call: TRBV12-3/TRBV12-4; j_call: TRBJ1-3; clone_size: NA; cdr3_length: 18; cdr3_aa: CASSFKWTGLKNGNTIYF; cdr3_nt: TGTGCCAGCAGTTTCAAATGGACGGGACTCAAAAACGGGAACACCATATATTTT
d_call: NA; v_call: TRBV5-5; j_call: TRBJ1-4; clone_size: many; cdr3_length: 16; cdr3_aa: CASSRFNGAKNEKLFF; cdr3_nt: TGTGCCAGCAGCCGTTTTAACGGAGCTAAGAATGAAAAACTGTTTTTT
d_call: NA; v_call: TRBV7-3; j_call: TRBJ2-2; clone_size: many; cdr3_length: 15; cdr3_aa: CASSSPAHRSGELFF; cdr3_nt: TGTGCCAGCAGCTCCCCGGCCCATCGGAGCGGGGAGCTGTTTTTT
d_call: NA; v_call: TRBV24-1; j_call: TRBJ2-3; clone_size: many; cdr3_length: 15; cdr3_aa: CATSGIGEATDTQYF; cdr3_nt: TGTGCCACCAGTGGAATCGGGGAGGCCACAGATACGCAGTATTTT
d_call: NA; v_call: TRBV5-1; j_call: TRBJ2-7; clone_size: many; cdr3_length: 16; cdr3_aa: CASSQRLRDFTYEQYF; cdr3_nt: TGCGCCAGCAGCCAAAGGTTACGGGACTTTACCTACGAGCAGTACTTC
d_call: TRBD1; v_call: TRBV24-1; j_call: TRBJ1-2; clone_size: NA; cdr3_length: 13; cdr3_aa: CATSAPGQLGYTF; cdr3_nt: TGTGCCACCAGTGCCCCGGGACAGCTGGGCTACACCTTC
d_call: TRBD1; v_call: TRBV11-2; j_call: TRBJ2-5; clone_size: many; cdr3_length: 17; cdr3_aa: CASSLDSKQGALQTQYF; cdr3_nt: TGTGCCAGCAGCTTAGATTCAAAACAGGGGGCTCTGCAGACCCAGTACTTC
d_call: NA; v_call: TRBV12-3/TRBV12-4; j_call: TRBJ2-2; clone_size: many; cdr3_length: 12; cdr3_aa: CASSLQVGELFF; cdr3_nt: TGTGCCAGCAGTTTGCAGGTCGGGGAGCTGTTTTTT
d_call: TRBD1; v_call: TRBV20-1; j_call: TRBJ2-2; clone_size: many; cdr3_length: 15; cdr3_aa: CSARVTGGNFGELFF; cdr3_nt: TGCAGTGCTAGAGTTACAGGGGGGAATTTCGGGGAGCTGTTTTTT
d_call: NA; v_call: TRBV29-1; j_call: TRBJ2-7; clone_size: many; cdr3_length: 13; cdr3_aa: CSVWTELTYEQYF; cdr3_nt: TGCAGCGTCTGGACGGAGTTAACCTACGAGCAGTACTTC
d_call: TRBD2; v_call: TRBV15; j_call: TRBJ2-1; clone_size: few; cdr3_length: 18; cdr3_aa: CATSRGLAGGPVDNEQFF; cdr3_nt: TGTGCCACCAGCAGAGGACTAGCGGGGGGGCCTGTCGACAATGAGCAGTTCTTC
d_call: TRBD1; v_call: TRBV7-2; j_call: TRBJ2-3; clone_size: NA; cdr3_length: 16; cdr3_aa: CASSTFSRGHGDTQYF; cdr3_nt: TGTGCCAGCAGCACATTCTCCAGGGGGCATGGAGATACGCAGTATTTT
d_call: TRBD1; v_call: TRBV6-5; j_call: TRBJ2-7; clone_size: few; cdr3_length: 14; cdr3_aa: CASSYRTGGYEQYF; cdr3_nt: TGTGCCAGCAGTTACCGAACAGGGGGCTACGAGCAGTACTTC
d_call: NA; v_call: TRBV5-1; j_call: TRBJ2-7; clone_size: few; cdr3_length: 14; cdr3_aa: CASSLDRISYEQYF; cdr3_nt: TGCGCCAGCAGCTTGGACAGGATCTCCTACGAGCAGTACTTC
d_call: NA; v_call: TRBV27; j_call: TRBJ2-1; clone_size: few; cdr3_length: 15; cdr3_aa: CASSPGTPAYNEQFF; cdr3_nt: TGTGCCAGCAGCCCCGGGACCCCTGCCTACAATGAGCAGTTCTTC
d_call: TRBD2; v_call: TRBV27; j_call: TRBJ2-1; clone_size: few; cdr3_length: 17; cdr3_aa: CASRPPLGGGIYNEQFF; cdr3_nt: TGTGCCAGCAGGCCCCCTCTTGGGGGGGGGATTTACAATGAGCAGTTCTTC
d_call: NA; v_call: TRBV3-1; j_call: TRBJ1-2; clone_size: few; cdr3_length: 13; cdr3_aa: CASSQMVSEGYTF; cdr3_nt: TGTGCCAGCAGCCAAATGGTGTCTGAGGGCTACACCTTC
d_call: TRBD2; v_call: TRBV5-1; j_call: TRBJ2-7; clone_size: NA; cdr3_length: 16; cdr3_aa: CASSLAMGGRSYEQYF; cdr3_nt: TGCGCCAGCAGCTTGGCCATGGGAGGGCGGTCCTACGAGCAGTACTTC
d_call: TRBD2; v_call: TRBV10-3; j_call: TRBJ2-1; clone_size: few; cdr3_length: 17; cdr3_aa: CATGMTREPHGRVEQFF; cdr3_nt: TGTGCCACGGGAATGACGCGGGAGCCCCACGGTCGAGTTGAGCAGTTCTTC
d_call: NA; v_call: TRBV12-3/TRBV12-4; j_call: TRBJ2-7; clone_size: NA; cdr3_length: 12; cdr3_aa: CASSFQGWEQYF; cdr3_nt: TGTGCCAGCAGTTTTCAGGGGTGGGAGCAGTACTTC
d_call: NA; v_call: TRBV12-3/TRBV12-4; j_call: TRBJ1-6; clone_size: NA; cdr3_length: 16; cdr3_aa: CASSPAGGVMFSPLHF; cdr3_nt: TGTGCCAGCAGCCCAGCTGGGGGGGTCATGTTTTCACCCCTCCACTTT
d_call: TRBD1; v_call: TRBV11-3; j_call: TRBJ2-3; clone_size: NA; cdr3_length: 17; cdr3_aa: CASSLGGQSLGTDTQYF; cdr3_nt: TGTGCCAGCAGCTTAGGGGGACAGTCTCTGGGCACAGATACGCAGTATTTT
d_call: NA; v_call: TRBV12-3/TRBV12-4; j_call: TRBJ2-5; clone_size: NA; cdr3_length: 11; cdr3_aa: CASSSLEAQYF; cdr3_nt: TGTGCCAGCAGTTCCCTGGAGGCCCAGTACTTC
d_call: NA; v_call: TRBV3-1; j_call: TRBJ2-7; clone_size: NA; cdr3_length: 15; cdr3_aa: CASTPFLTDLYEQYF; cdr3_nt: TGTGCCAGCACCCCCTTCCTCACGGACCTCTACGAGCAGTACTTC
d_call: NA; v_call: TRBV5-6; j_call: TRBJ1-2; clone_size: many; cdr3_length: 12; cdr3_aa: CASRYEEYGYTF; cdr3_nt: TGTGCCAGCAGGTACGAGGAGTATGGCTACACCTTC
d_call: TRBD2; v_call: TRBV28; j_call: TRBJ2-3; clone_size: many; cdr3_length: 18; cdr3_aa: CASSLAEEAGALTDTQYF; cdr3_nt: TGTGCCAGCAGCCTTGCGGAGGAAGCGGGAGCGCTCACAGATACGCAGTATTTT
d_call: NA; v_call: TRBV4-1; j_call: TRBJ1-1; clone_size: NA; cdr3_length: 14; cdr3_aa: CASSPLRGWIEAFF; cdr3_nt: TGCGCCAGCAGCCCCCTTCGGGGATGGATTGAAGCTTTCTTT
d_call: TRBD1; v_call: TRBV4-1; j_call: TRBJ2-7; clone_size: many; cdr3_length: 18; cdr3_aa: CASSHPLADRGSLYEQYF; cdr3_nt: TGCGCCAGCAGCCACCCATTAGCCGACAGGGGGTCCCTGTACGAGCAGTACTTC
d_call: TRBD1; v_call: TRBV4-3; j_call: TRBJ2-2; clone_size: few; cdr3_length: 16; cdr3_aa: CASSPRRQGNTGELFF; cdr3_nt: TGCGCCAGCAGCCCCAGAAGACAGGGGAACACCGGGGAGCTGTTTTTT
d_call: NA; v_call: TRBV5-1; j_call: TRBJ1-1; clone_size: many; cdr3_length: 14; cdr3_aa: CASSFDSRQTEAFF; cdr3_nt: TGCGCCAGCAGCTTTGACAGCCGGCAAACTGAAGCTTTCTTT
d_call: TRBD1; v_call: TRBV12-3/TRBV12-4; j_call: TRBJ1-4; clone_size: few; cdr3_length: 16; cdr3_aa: CASSKQGASFNEKLFF; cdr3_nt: TGTGCCAGCAGTAAACAGGGGGCGTCCTTTAATGAAAAACTGTTTTTT
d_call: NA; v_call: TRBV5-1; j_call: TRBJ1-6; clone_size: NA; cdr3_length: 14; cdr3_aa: CASTVDTLESALHF; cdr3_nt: TGCGCCAGCACCGTAGACACCCTTGAATCGGCCCTCCACTTT
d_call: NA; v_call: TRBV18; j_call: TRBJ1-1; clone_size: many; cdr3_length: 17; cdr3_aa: CASSPPGVLAMNTEAFF; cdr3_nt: TGTGCCAGCTCACCACCGGGGGTTTTGGCCATGAACACTGAAGCTTTCTTT
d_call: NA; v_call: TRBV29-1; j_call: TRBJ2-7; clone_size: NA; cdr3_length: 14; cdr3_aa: CSVVSSGRGYEQYF; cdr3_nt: TGCAGCGTTGTAAGTTCGGGCAGGGGATACGAGCAGTACTTC
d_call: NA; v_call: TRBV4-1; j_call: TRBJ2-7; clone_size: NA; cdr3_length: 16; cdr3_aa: CASSQAYRVTSYEQYF; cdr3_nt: TGCGCCAGCAGCCAAGCTTACAGGGTTACCTCCTACGAGCAGTACTTC
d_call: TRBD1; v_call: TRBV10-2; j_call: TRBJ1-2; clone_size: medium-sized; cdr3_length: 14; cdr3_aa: CASSDPTGGIGYTF; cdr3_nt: TGCGCCAGCAGTGACCCGACAGGGGGCATCGGCTACACCTTC
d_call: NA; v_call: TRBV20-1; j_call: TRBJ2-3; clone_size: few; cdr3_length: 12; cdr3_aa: CSPSENTDTQYF; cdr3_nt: TGCAGTCCATCAGAAAACACAGATACGCAGTATTTT
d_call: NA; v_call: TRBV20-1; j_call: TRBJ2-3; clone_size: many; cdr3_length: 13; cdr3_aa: CSASRQPKDTQYF; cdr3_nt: TGCAGTGCTAGTCGGCAGCCCAAAGATACGCAGTATTTT
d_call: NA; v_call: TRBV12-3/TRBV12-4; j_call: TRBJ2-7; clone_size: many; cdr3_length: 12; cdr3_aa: CASSFGTYEQYF; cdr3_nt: TGTGCCAGCAGTTTTGGGACCTACGAGCAGTACTTC